This T cell receptor beta chain was retrieved from a study of blood T cell repertoires in COVID-19. As for the study in general: The origin of the acute and convalescent COVID-19 samples was the United States, Italy and Spain.

Germline V CDR1 and CDR2: KGHSH, LQKENI. This CDR3 is built from 18 residues. V trimming: 6 bases; J trimming: 4 bases; junction bases outside the gene matches: 15. Clones were read by immunoSEQ multiplex PCR, and TCRdb kept only the in-frame ones, dropping some. The repertoire holds 37,000 or so clones, with about 90% as singletons. This TCR was sampled from a man aged 65 to 79 with acute or convalescent COVID-19. The V gene is TRBV18, the J gene TRBJ2-1, with 10 bases aligning to TRBD2. Sequencing input: peripheral blood. CDR3: CASSFRMTGTSAYNEQFF. The CDR3 coding sequence is TGTGCCAGCTCCTTCAGGATGACCGGGACTAGCGCTTACAATGAGCAGTTCTTC.